Shown below are 12 T cell receptor beta chains from a single sample sequenced in a study of prognosis after radiotherapy for stage I lung cancer (dated by TCRdb to the early 2020s). TCRdb lists the instrument as Illumina HiSeq 3000. Two rounds of multiplex PCR were used to amplify the TCR beta CDR3 region from genomic DNA. In the first round of PCR, primers specific to each TRBV and TRBJ gene were used, and the primer sequences are filed in Chinese patent CN105087789A. The public sequencing data were trimmed at Q25 with fastp and processed into clonotypes with MiXCR by TCRdb, which kept only in-frame beta chains. Every CDR3 protein is listed once, alongside the most common genes and DNA of its rows. The sample table records around 30,000 distinct CDR3 sequences; 25% to 35% of these occur just once. The top ten constitute roughly a third of the sample. Sequences were derived from PBMCs, sampled before or after stereotactic body radiation therapy (not recorded which). These receptors were obtained from a donor aged 50 or older with non-small cell lung cancer.

V is TRBV7-3 and J is TRBJ1-1; D is perhaps TRBD1 (5 bases). V lost 7 bases and J lost 1, with 13 bases in between. The CDR3 has 14 residues. Germline CDR1 is SGHTA and CDR2 is FQGTGA. DNA of the CDR3: TGTGCCAGCAACCAGGGTTCAGGGAACACTGAAGCTTTCTTT. It specifies CASNQGSGNTEAFF.

At least ten counts were recorded for this clonotype. V usage is TRBV28 and J usage is TRBJ2-3, with 8 positions matching TRBD2. Looked up from germline, CDR1 is MDHEN and CDR2 is SYDVKM. Losses at the gene ends were 3 bases for V and 4 bases for J; bases not matched to a gene: 6. The CDR3 is made up of 15 amino acids. The CDR3 sequence: CASSFLSGGPDTQYF. The DNA of the CDR3 is TGTGCCAGCAGTTTTCTCTCGGGAGGGCCAGATACGCAGTATTTT.

This clonotype has at least ten counts. The V and J genes are TRBV5-1 and TRBJ2-1; a weak D match, TRBD2 (5 bases). V was cut by 8 bases and J by 4 bases, with 13 bases left in between. Germline lookup yields CDR1 SGHRS and CDR2 YFSETQ. The CDR3 is made up of 13 amino acids. The DNA for the CDR3 is TGCGCCAGTCGGGCAGCGGAGTACAATGAGCAGTTCTTC. Its translation: CASRAAEYNEQFF.

Turning to this clonotype: A single base separates this from a much larger clone, so it may be a read error. The rearrangement joins TRBV27 to TRBJ2-5; tentatively, D is TRBD1 or TRBD2 (5 bases each). The V end was cut by 3 bases, the J end by 0 bases, with 11 bases between. Germline loops: CDR1 MNHEY, CDR2 SMNVEV (reference sequence). The CDR3 extends over 15 amino acids. The CDR3 is CASSFCWGYQETQYF. The CDR3 DNA is TGTGCCAGCAGTTTTTGCTGGGGGTACCAAGAGACCCAGTACTTC.

This clonotype appeared a few times. The chain carries TRBV6-1 and TRBJ2-7, with TRBD1 identical over 9 bases. Unmatched junction bases numbered 4, after V lost 8 bases and J lost 5 bases. This CDR3 contains 12 residues. CDR1 is MNHNS and CDR2 is SASEGT in the germline V gene. CDR3 region: CASSGTGNEQYF. As DNA, the CDR3 is TGTGCCAGCTCCGGGACAGGGAACGAGCAGTACTTC.

This clonotype was seen many times. The rearrangement links TRBV20-1 to TRBJ2-7; 10 nucleotides line up with TRBD2. V was pared by 5 bases and J by 7 bases, with 11 bases of the junction left unmatched. Germline V gene sequence: CDR1 DFQATT, CDR2 SNEGSKA (reference sequence). The CDR3 totals 14 residues. The CDR3 DNA follows: TGCAGTGCTTACAAGCGGGAGGGCCTTTGGGAGCAGTACTTC. This sequence encodes CSAYKREGLWEQYF.

This clonotype appeared many times. V usage is TRBV19 and J usage is TRBJ1-1; no clear D gene. The CDR3 runs to 13 residues. Trimming shortened V by 3 bases and J by 4 bases, and 9 bases separated the two germline ends. Looked up from germline, CDR1 is LNHDA and CDR2 is SQIVND (reference sequence). The CDR3 DNA reads TGTGCCAGTAGTATTTTGGGGATCACTGAAGCTTTCTTT. Amino acid sequence: CASSILGITEAFF. Based on the CDR3 plus reference TRBV19 and TRBJ1-1, the full variable domain is DGGITQSPKYLFRKEGQNVTLSCEQNLNHDAMYWYRQDPGQGLRLIYYSQIVNDFQKGDIAEGYSVSREKKESFPLTVTSAQKNPTAFYLCASSILGITEAFFGQGTRLTVV.

The J gene is TRBJ2-2, the V gene TRBV5-1, with no clear D. The CDR3 is 12 amino acids. Trimming stripped 5 bases from V and 10 bases from J, with 12 bases between. Germline V gene sequence: CDR1 SGHRS, CDR2 YFSETQ. The CDR3 DNA is TGCGCCAGCAGTATCGGAAGGGAGGAGCTGTTTTTT. Amino acids: CASSIGREELFF.

Details on this clonotype: With only one base between it and a far larger clone, this is likely a read error. The CDR3 region is CASSLPSRRGYTFF. CDR3 nucleotides: TGTGCCAGCAGTTTACCCAGCCGACGAGGTTATACGTTTTTT. This sequence joins TRBV6-9 and TRBJ1-4; D remains unclear. V lost 4 bases, J lost 16 bases, and 22 bases lay in between. From germline, CDR1 is MNHGY and CDR2 SVAAGI. The length of the CDR3 is 14 residues.

Notes on this clonotype: A far larger clone is only one base removed, so a read error is likely. It is unclear where the CDR3 begins or ends on the DNA, so no DNA is shown, and the CDR3 is as TCRdb lists it. The chain uses TRBV24-1 and TRBJ1-2; TRBD1 is the table's D call, not checked against the DNA. CDR1 is KGHDR and CDR2 is SFDVKD in the germline V gene. The CDR3 is 14 residues long, ends included. This CDR3 reads CASSYRCHNYGYTF.

The table lists this clonotype with many counts. The chain recombines TRBV24-1 with TRBJ1-2; no clear D. V was pared by 5 bases and J by 7 bases, with 13 bases between. The CDR3 extends over 13 amino acids. Looked up from germline, CDR1 is KGHDR and CDR2 is SFDVKD. The CDR3 loop is CATSVLAGAGYTF. The DNA for the CDR3 is TGTGCCACCAGTGTTCTTGCGGGAGCTGGCTACACCTTC.

On this clonotype: Its ends do not fully match the called genes, so a read error is possible. The rearrangement uses TRBV29-1 and TRBJ2-1; unclear D gene. CDR3 size: 12 residues. Germline V gene lookup returns CDR1 SQVTM and CDR2 ANQGSEA. DNA for the CDR3: TGCAGCGTTTGGGTTTCCTACAGTGAGCAGTTCTTC. This sequence encodes CSVWVSYSEQFF.